The 20 T cell receptor beta chains below come from one sample, sequenced in a study of cytomegalovirus exposure and HLA in healthy donors. Researchers ran the PCR with 60 Vbeta and 13 Jbeta primers. The data were produced by immunoSEQ multiplex PCR, yet TCRdb's version contains in-frame clones alone and is incomplete. The repertoire has about 190,000 clones, roughly four fifths of them found once; the top ten carry around 3.3%. Sequenced: PBMCs. Receptors were obtained from a woman in her 30s in good health and CMV-seropositive.

This chain uses TRBV27 with TRBJ1-6; D gene unclear. Germline lookup yields CDR1 MNHEY and CDR2 SMNVEV (reference sequence). V was trimmed by 5 bases and J by 9 bases, leaving 11 bases between them. This CDR3 contains 13 residues. The chain's CDR3 is CASSPSGSSPLHF. The CDR3 coding sequence is TGTGCCAGCAGTCCGTCGGGGAGTTCACCCCTCCACTTT.

The chain couples TRBV5-1 to TRBJ1-6; 8 nucleotides line up with TRBD1. Germline CDR1 is SGHRS and CDR2 is YFSETQ. The CDR3 covers 15 residues. V was clipped by 1 base and J by 8 bases; unmatched bases: 5. For the CDR3, the DNA is TGCGCCAGCAGCTTGAAGCAGGGGGCTTATTCACCCCTCCACTTT. Amino acid sequence: CASSLKQGAYSPLHF.

The chain is built from TRBV4-2 and TRBJ2-2; 12 bases are a match to TRBD2. Unmatched junction bases numbered 9, after V lost 3 bases and J lost 7 bases. The CDR3 is made up of 17 amino acids. Germline CDR1 LGHNA, CDR2 YNFKEQ. The DNA for the CDR3 is TGTGCCAGCAGCCAGAGCTTGACTAGCGGGAGTAGCGGGGAGCTGTTTTTT. Amino acid sequence: CASSQSLTSGSSGELFF.

This clone has a handful of counts. This chain connects TRBV4-1 to TRBJ2-3; 11 bases line up with TRBD2. Germline V CDR1 and CDR2: MGHRA, YSYEKL. The CDR3 length is 14 residues. J gave up 6 bases and V 3 bases, and 2 bases lay outside the gene matches. In nucleotides, the CDR3 is TGCGCCAGCAGCCAGGGACTAGCGGACGATACGCAGTATTTT. Translated: CASSQGLADDTQYF.

This clone occurred a few times. J is TRBJ1-2 and V is TRBV5-5; D is undetermined. V was trimmed by 4 bases and J by 8 bases, leaving 27 bases between them. Germline V lookup: CDR1 SGHKS, CDR2 YYEKEE (reference sequence). The CDR3 is 17 residues long. CDR3 nucleotide sequence: TGTGCCAGCAGCCCTCCAACCCAGACTAATCAAAAGGGCGGCTACACCTTC. Residues: CASSPPTQTNQKGGYTF. Full variable domain (rest looked up from reference TRBV5-5 and TRBJ1-2): DAGVTQSPTHLIKTRGQQVTLRCSPISGHKSVSWYQQVLGQGPQFIFQYYEKEERGRGNFPDRFSARQFPNYSSELNVNALLLGDSALYLCASSPPTQTNQKGGYTFGSGTRLTVV.

The chain uses TRBV5-5 and TRBJ2-7; 8 bases match TRBD1. The germline V gene encodes CDR1 SGHKS and CDR2 YYEKEE (reference sequence). The CDR3 sequence is 15 residues long. With 4 bases clipped from V and 0 bases from J, the junction kept 6 bases outside the gene matches. This CDR3 reads CASSATGGSSYEQYF. CDR3 coding DNA: TGTGCCAGCAGCGCCACAGGGGGGAGCTCCTACGAGCAGTACTTC.

This rearrangement joins TRBV19 to TRBJ2-3; 7 nucleotides line up with TRBD1. J was trimmed by 6 bases and V by 2 bases; bases with no gene match: 8. The CDR3 sequence is 15 residues long. CDR1 and CDR2 (germline): LNHDA, SQIVND (reference sequence). The CDR3 sequence is CASSITGTEADTQYF. The CDR3 DNA reads as TGTGCCAGTAGTATAACGGGGACAGAAGCGGATACGCAGTATTTT.

The genes are TRBV21-1 and TRBJ2-7; the D call in the table, TRBD1, was not verified against the DNA. TRBV21-1 is designated a pseudogene. The CDR3 loop spans 17 amino acids. CDR3 amino acids: CASTHRTGGPSSYEQYF. The CDR3 nucleotides read TGTGCCAGCACCCATCGGACAGGGGGACCATCCTCCTACGAGCAGTACTTC.

The chain couples TRBV11-2 to TRBJ1-3, with TRBD1 matching over 7 bases. This CDR3 is built from 16 residues. V was pared by 4 bases and J by 4 bases, with 10 bases of the junction left unmatched. CDR1 SGHAT and CDR2 FQNNGV come from the germline V gene. The CDR3 protein is CASSSDPTGLGNTIYF. In DNA, the CDR3 is TGTGCCAGCAGCTCCGACCCGACAGGGTTGGGAAACACCATATATTTT.

This clone was recorded only once. The chain employs TRBV27 and TRBJ1-1; D is unresolved. Germline V gene lookup returns CDR1 MNHEY and CDR2 SMNVEV (reference sequence). V lost 5 bases to trimming and J lost 6 bases, with 13 bases between them. The CDR3 runs to 13 residues. The CDR3 sequence is CASSPSVGAEAFF. CDR3 nucleotide sequence: TGTGCCAGCAGTCCGTCAGTGGGCGCTGAAGCTTTCTTT.

The V and J genes are TRBV6-7 and TRBJ2-7; tentative D call: TRBD2 (5 bases). TRBV6-7 is an ORF; its function is uncertain. The length of the CDR3 is 13 residues. The ends were cut back, 6 bases at V and 6 bases at J, with 15 bases in the middle. The CDR3 reads CASSFEGAREQYF. The DNA for the CDR3 is TGTGCCAGCAGCTTCGAGGGAGCACGCGAGCAGTACTTC.

The chain combines TRBV27 with TRBJ2-1; D is possibly TRBD1 (6 bases). The V and J ends lost 4 bases and 7 bases respectively, with 20 bases between them. This CDR3 has 16 amino acids. The germline CDR1 and CDR2 sequences are MNHEY and SMNVEV (reference sequence). Here the CDR3 DNA reads TGTGCCAGCAGTTCTTTGGCCTTACAGGGTAGAAATGAGCAGTTCTTC. Translation gives CASSSLALQGRNEQFF.

This clone was detected a few times. DNA of the CDR3: TGTGCCAGCAGCCCAGGGTCGGAAGCTTTCTTT. This encodes CASSPGSEAFF. The chain couples TRBV7-9 to TRBJ1-1; TRBD1 is a possible D gene (5 bases). Germline values: CDR1 SEHNR, CDR2 FQNEAQ (reference sequence). The CDR3 extends over 11 amino acids. V shed 5 bases and J shed 8 bases, with 9 bases lying between them.

The chain links TRBV7-9 to TRBJ1-5, with D perhaps TRBD1 (5 bases). This CDR3 is built from 15 residues. CDR1 is SEHNR and CDR2 is FQNEAQ in the germline V gene (reference sequence). Trimming removed 3 bases at V and 4 bases at J, with 13 bases between. The CDR3 spells CASSFGQGQNQPQHF. CDR3 nucleotide sequence: TGTGCCAGCAGCTTCGGGCAGGGCCAAAATCAGCCCCAGCATTTT.

In the case of this clone: The junction shows a germline mismatch at one end, possibly a read error. The gene calls are TRBV28 and TRBJ2-1; 11 bases align to TRBD2. The CDR3 covers 13 residues. Germline CDR1 and CDR2: MDHEN and SYDVKM. The CDR3 DNA reads TGTGCCAGTTCCCTTCAAGGGGGGACTAGCGGACTCTTC. Its protein product is CASSLQGGTSGLF.

The chain has TRBV18 and TRBJ1-2; possibly TRBD1 for D (5 bases). The CDR3 has 13 amino acids. Germline CDR1 reads KGHSH; CDR2 reads LQKENI. The V gene lost 1 base and the J gene lost 3 bases, with 6 bases spanning the gap. In DNA, the CDR3 is TGTGCCAGCTCACCACAACAGGACTATGGCTACACCTTC. This sequence encodes CASSPQQDYGYTF. The whole variable domain, filled in from reference TRBV18 and TRBJ1-2, reads NAGVMQNPRHLVRRRGQEARLRCSPMKGHSHVYWYRQLPEEGLKFMVYLQKENIIDESGMPKERFSAEFPKEGPSILRIQQVVRGDSAAYFCASSPQQDYGYTFGSGTRLTVV.

This rearrangement joins TRBV10-3 to TRBJ2-5; D is undetermined. The CDR3 extends over 13 amino acids. Trimming stripped 3 bases from V and 0 bases from J, with 5 bases between. CDR1 and CDR2 (germline): ENHRY, SYGVKD. The CDR3 is CAISDPNQETQYF. The CDR3 nucleotides read TGTGCCATCAGTGATCCCAACCAAGAGACCCAGTACTTC.

J is TRBJ1-4 and V is TRBV6-5; D unresolved. The CDR3 extends over 14 amino acids. Germline V gene data show CDR1 as MNHEY and CDR2 as SVGAGI. Trimming removed 7 bases from V and 2 bases from J, with 11 bases in between. CDR3 coding DNA: TGTGCCAGCACAAACACGCACACTAATGAAAAACTGTTTTTT. Translation gives CASTNTHTNEKLFF.

The V gene is TRBV19, the J gene TRBJ2-1; 7 bases map to TRBD1. CDR1 and CDR2 from the germline V gene are LNHDA and SQIVND (reference sequence). With V trimmed by 9 bases and J by 4 bases, 18 bases remained unmatched. This CDR3 spans 17 amino acids. The CDR3 spells CARPTGLNRPPYNEQFF. DNA of the CDR3: TGTGCCAGGCCGACAGGGCTCAACCGACCGCCTTACAATGAGCAGTTCTTC.

This chain connects TRBV19 to TRBJ2-1, with D possibly being TRBD1 (6 bases). The germline V gene encodes CDR1 LNHDA and CDR2 SQIVND (reference sequence). The V end was cut by 2 bases, the J end by 4 bases, with 12 bases between. This CDR3 region has 15 residues. The DNA for the CDR3 is TGTGCCAGTAGTATATCGCAGGGGAAGTACAATGAGCAGTTCTTC. It codes for CASSISQGKYNEQFF.